This T cell receptor (beta chain) was sequenced during a study of blood T cell repertoires in COVID-19. Study summary: Researchers got acute and convalescent COVID-19 samples from the United States, Italy and Spain. T cells, B-cell-depleted T cells, or PBMCs supplied cDNA or gDNA.

Participant-reported clinical history was the basis for cohort assignment. Original processing notes: Cell counts per sample came from amplifying reference gene primers. Using immunoSEQ multiplex PCR, the repertoire was profiled, and TCRdb retains in-frame clones only, with some absent. That table gives V, J and clone size, and the DNA gave D and trimming. Of about 250,000 clones listed, 80% to 90% are singletons. The germline gives CDR1 LNHNV, CDR2 YYDKDF (reference sequence). This CDR3 has 15 amino acids. V was shortened by 1 base and J by 8 bases, with 17 bases between the two germline ends. The origin of this receptor is a woman aged 25 to 45 with acute COVID-19. The sample taken for sequencing was PBMCs or T cells enriched from blood (not recorded which). V and J are TRBV15 and TRBJ1-2, with no clear D. The DNA of the CDR3 is TGTGCCACCAGCAGAGGAGAGCGAGGGCGCCGAGGCTACACCTTC. Its translation is CATSRGERGRRGYTF. The full variable domain, in which reference TRBV15 and TRBJ1-2 provide the parts outside the CDR3, is DAMVIQNPRYQVTQFGKPVTLSCSQTLNHNVMYWYQQKSSQAPKLLFHYYDKDFNNEADTPDNFQSRRPNTSFCFLDIRSPGLGDTAMYLCATSRGERGRRGYTFGSGTRLTVV.